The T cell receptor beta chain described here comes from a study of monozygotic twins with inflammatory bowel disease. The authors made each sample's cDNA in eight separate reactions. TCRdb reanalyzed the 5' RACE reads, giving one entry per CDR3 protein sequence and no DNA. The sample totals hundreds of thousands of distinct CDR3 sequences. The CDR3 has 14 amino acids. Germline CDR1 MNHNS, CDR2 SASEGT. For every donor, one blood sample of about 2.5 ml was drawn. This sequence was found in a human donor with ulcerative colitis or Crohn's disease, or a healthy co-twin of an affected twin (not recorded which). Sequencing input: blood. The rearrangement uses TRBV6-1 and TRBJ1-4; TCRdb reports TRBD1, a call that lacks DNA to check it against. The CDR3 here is CASSPQGAREKLFF.